A selection of T cell receptor beta chains follows, all from one sample in a study of PD-1 blockade in classical Hodgkin lymphoma. The repertoire was sequenced with immunoSEQ multiplex PCR; TCRdb's copy has only in-frame clones and lacks some. The sample lists some 19,000 clones, roughly 84% occurring once. The input for sequencing was peripheral blood mononuclear cells (PBMCs), taken at baseline. These receptors were taken from a human donor with classical Hodgkin lymphoma. Both conserved end residues are part of each CDR3.

j_gene,v_gene,CDR3aa
TRBJ2-5,TRBV15,CATSPVTGILGETQYF
TRBJ2-7,TRBV4-3,CASSQEGGSEQYF
TRBJ2-7,TRBV2,CASSRKPGVNSYEQYF
TRBJ1-3,TRBV28,CASSKGDLGNTIYF
TRBJ2-7,TRBV5-1,CASSLAIYGAGTSGEEQYF
TRBJ2-2,TRBV11-2,CASSHSGLDTGELFF
TRBJ1-4,TRBV7-2,CASSFTGGEDEKLFF
TRBJ2-7,TRBV19,CASSSGQVSTEQYF
TRBJ1-2,TRBV5-4,CASSPGTANGYTF
TRBJ1-5,TRBV28,CASRETGNSNQPQHF
TRBJ1-5,TRBV27,CASSPGQGRQPQHF
TRBJ1-1,TRBV25-1,CASSEKGLDTEAFF
TRBJ1-1,TRBV6-5,CASRQELAMNTEAFF
TRBJ2-7,TRBV6-5,CASSYSRNGAYEQYF
TRBJ1-6,TRBV23-1,CASSQSPLGTDIDSNSPLHF
TRBJ1-1,TRBV19,CATKQGADTEAFF
TRBJ1-2,TRBV7-2,CASSLDTGAYYGYTF